This TCR beta chain came from a study of blood T cell repertoires in COVID-19. Residents of 20 to 25 US areas, aged about 18 to 89 years, made up the participants. Symptom resolution, clearance, or two negative PCRs marked the recovered donors of Cohort 3. In the original processing: Reference gene primers were amplified, and this amplification served to estimate nucleated cell counts. Assay used: immunoSEQ multiplex PCR; TCRdb lists only in-frame clones, some missing. V, J and clone size are taken as reported in that table, and D and trimming were inferred from the DNA itself. The sample lists approximately 300,000 clones, approximately 90% occurring once. Germline-derived CDR1 and CDR2 are SGHTA and FQGNSA. V lost 5 bases, J lost 1 base, and 1 base stayed unmatched. The CDR3 sequence is 14 residues long.

This chain joins TRBV7-2 and TRBJ1-5; TRBD1 agrees at 8 bases. The source material was PBMCs or T cells enriched from blood (not recorded which). The receptor comes from a woman aged 25 to 39 who had recovered from COVID-19. DNA of the CDR3: TGTGCCAGCAGCCGGGACAGGAGCAATCAGCCCCAGCATTTT. It is translated as CASSRDRSNQPQHF.